Following are 32 T cell receptor beta chains from one sample sequenced in a study of T cells in Graves' hyperthyroidism and ophthalmopathy. RNA transcripts yielded amplified TCR beta CDR3 regions. HTBI primers were employed in a first-round RT-PCR of the TCR CDR3. MiXCR was run by TCRdb on the multiplex PCR reads, yielding one entry per CDR3 protein. The table shows under 200,000 distinct CDR3 sequences, with 9.4% occurring only once. The specimen was blood. The receptors come from a woman aged 18-29 years with Graves' hyperthyroidism that later progressed to Graves' ophthalmopathy.

The genes are TRBV25-1 and TRBJ1-5; perhaps TRBD1 as D (6 bases). V dropped 3 bases and J dropped 3 bases, with 9 bases sitting between them. CDR1 is MGHDK and CDR2 is SYGVNS in the germline V gene. The CDR3 covers 14 residues. The CDR3 DNA is TGTGCCAGCAGTGAGACAGGACACAATCAGCCCCAGCATTTT. Its protein is CASSETGHNQPQHF.

This rearrangement joins TRBV19 to TRBJ1-6; 10 bases match TRBD1. CDR1 and CDR2 from the germline V gene are LNHDA and SQIVND (reference sequence). The CDR3 is 15 amino acids. The V gene end was trimmed by 3 bases and the J gene end by 7 bases; junction bases not matched to a gene: 3. CDR3 protein: CASSMGTGVNSPLHF. CDR3 in DNA: TGTGCCAGTAGTATGGGGACAGGGGTCAATTCACCCCTCCACTTT.

This clonotype was recorded many times. The V call is TRBV20-1, the J call TRBJ1-3, with D possibly matching TRBD1 (6 bases). Germline lookup yields CDR1 DFQATT and CDR2 SNEGSKA (reference sequence). The CDR3 spans 15 residues. The V and J ends lost 2 bases and 0 bases respectively, with 11 bases between them. The CDR3 bases are TGCAGTGCTAGACCGGACAGCTTCTCTGGAAACACCATATATTTT. It is translated as CSARPDSFSGNTIYF.

There are many counts of this clonotype. The chain recombines TRBV20-1 with TRBJ1-1; D is uncertain. CDR1 is DFQATT, CDR2 SNEGSKA, per germline (reference sequence). The CDR3 spans 15 residues. Deletions cut 6 bases from V and 10 bases from J, with 27 bases between. The DNA of the CDR3 is TGCAGTGCAGCTAGAGATGGTGTAGGTATTGTGGCAGCTTTCTTT. Translating gives CSAARDGVGIVAAFF.

Concerning this clonotype: Possible read error: a much larger clone is one base away. This likely comes from a read error, as the CDR3 has no conserved phenylalanine or tryptophan at its end. V and J are TRBV20-1 and TRBJ1-5; TRBD1 agrees at 7 bases. With 2 bases clipped from V and 4 bases from J, the junction kept 5 bases outside the gene matches. Germline-derived CDR1 and CDR2 are DFQATT and SNEGSKA (reference sequence). There are 14 residues in the CDR3. The CDR3 loop is CSARPNRGNQPQHS. The CDR3, as DNA: TGCAGTGCTAGACCTAACAGGGGAAATCAGCCCCAGCATTCT.

On this clonotype itself: This may arise from a read error, as a much more abundant clone is one base away. The rearrangement joins TRBV11-1 to TRBJ2-7; 9 nucleotides line up with TRBD2. The CDR3 contains 17 residues. Germline lookup yields CDR1 SGHAT and CDR2 FQDESV (reference sequence). The CDR3 spells CASRLGLASGESYEQYF. CDR3 in DNA: TGTGCCAGCAGGTTAGGTTTGGCTAGCGGGGAATCCTACGAGCAGTACTTC.

In its sample, this clonotype was seen many times. V usage is TRBV20-1 and J usage is TRBJ1-5; no clear D gene. Germline CDR1 and CDR2: DFQATT and SNEGSKA (reference sequence). V gave up 4 bases and J gave up 4 bases, with 14 bases separating them. The CDR3 totals 14 residues. CDR3 bases: TGCAGTGCTACTATAGGACCGCAAAATCAGCCCCAGCATTTT. This gives the protein CSATIGPQNQPQHF.

The chain couples TRBV14 to TRBJ2-7, with TRBD2 matching 16 bases. The CDR3 has 17 amino acids. The junction had 7 bases not matched to a gene; V was cut back by 4 bases and J by 4 bases. Germline V lookup: CDR1 SGHDN, CDR2 FVKESK. The CDR3 reads CASSPGLAGGFWYEQYF. CDR3 DNA sequence: TGTGCCAGCAGCCCGGGACTAGCGGGAGGGTTTTGGTACGAGCAGTACTTC.

This clonotype was picked up many times. The chain has TRBV7-3 and TRBJ2-3; 7 nucleotides line up with TRBD2. The CDR3 is made up of 14 amino acids. V shed 5 bases and J 3 bases; nucleotides not matched to a gene: 5. CDR1 is SGHTA and CDR2 is FQGTGA in the germline V gene. This CDR3 reads CASSPGGYTDTQYF. The CDR3 DNA reads as TGTGCCAGCAGCCCGGGAGGTTATACAGATACGCAGTATTTT.

This clonotype was detected many times. The V call is TRBV14, the J call TRBJ2-7, with TRBD1 identical over 9 bases. The germline CDR1 and CDR2 sequences are SGHDN and FVKESK. V was clipped by 3 bases and J by 5 bases; unmatched bases: 8. The CDR3 is 15 residues long. The CDR3 region is CASSHIRDRVDEQYF. CDR3 nucleotide sequence: TGTGCCAGCAGCCATATACGGGACAGGGTTGACGAGCAGTACTTC.

The genes are TRBV6-9 and TRBJ2-5; D gene uncertain. Trimming took off 3 bases at V and 13 bases at J, with 18 bases between the two ends. CDR3 size: 13 residues. CDR1 MNHGY and CDR2 SVAAGI come from the germline V gene. CDR3 residues: CASSYEDPSWGYF. CDR3 sequence (DNA): TGTGCCAGCAGTTACGAAGACCCGTCTTGGGGGTACTTC.

This clonotype was detected a few times. The rearrangement uses TRBV9 and TRBJ2-2; perhaps TRBD1 as D (6 bases). V shed 3 bases and J shed 0 bases, with 12 bases lying between them. There are 16 residues in the CDR3. Germline V lookup: CDR1 SGDLS, CDR2 YYNGEE. The CDR3 region has the DNA TGTGCCAGCAGCGGAAACAGGGACACGAACACCGGGGAGCTGTTTTTT. This translates into CASSGNRDTNTGELFF. Full variable domain (remainder filled in from reference TRBV9 and TRBJ2-2): DSGVTQTPKHLITATGQRVTLRCSPRSGDLSVYWYQQSLDQGLQFLIQYYNGEERAKGNILERFSAQQFPDLHSELNLSSLELGDSALYFCASSGNRDTNTGELFFGEGSRLTVL.

This chain connects TRBV27 to TRBJ1-6, with D unclear. This CDR3 contains 15 residues. The ends were cut back, 9 bases at V and 3 bases at J, with 15 bases in the middle. Germline loops: CDR1 MNHEY, CDR2 SMNVEV (reference sequence). CDR3 region: CASRDERFYNSPLHF. The CDR3 DNA follows: TGTGCCAGTAGAGACGAGAGATTCTATAATTCACCCCTCCACTTT.

The chain links TRBV19 to TRBJ2-1; 15 nucleotides align to TRBD2. The germline gives CDR1 LNHDA, CDR2 SQIVND (reference sequence). J was trimmed by 6 bases and V by 1 base; bases with no gene match: 4. The CDR3 runs to 17 residues. CDR3 protein: CASSIVGTSGGTNEQFF. The CDR3 region has the DNA TGTGCCAGTAGTATAGTTGGGACTAGCGGGGGGACCAATGAGCAGTTCTTC.

This clonotype has ten or more counts. This chain connects TRBV30 to TRBJ1-1; the D gene is possibly TRBD1 (5 bases). Germline V lookup: CDR1 GTSNPN, CDR2 SVGIG (reference sequence). Trimming cost V 3 bases and J 13 bases, with 18 bases left between them. This CDR3 has 12 amino acids. The CDR3 bases are TGTGCCTGGAGCCTCGGGACGGCTGAGGGTTTCTTT. It codes for CAWSLGTAEGFF.

This clonotype was seen ten or more times. This chain connects TRBV7-3 to TRBJ2-4; 9 nucleotides line up with TRBD2. The length of the CDR3 is 18 residues. The germline CDR1 and CDR2 sequences are SGHTA and FQGTGA. V lost 0 bases, J lost 0 bases, and 6 bases stayed unmatched. This chain's CDR3 is CASSLTVASGVAKNIQYF. The CDR3 coding sequence is TGTGCCAGCAGCTTAACGGTGGCTAGCGGGGTAGCCAAAAACATTCAGTACTTC.

This clonotype was counted ten times or more. This rearrangement joins TRBV5-1 to TRBJ1-2, with 7 positions matching TRBD1. V gave up 3 bases and J gave up 5 bases; unmatched junction bases: 10. CDR3 length: 15 residues. Germline V gene lookup returns CDR1 SGHRS and CDR2 YFSETQ. CDR3 in amino acids: CASSSSTGFGYGYTF. The CDR3 region has the DNA TGCGCCAGCAGCTCGTCGACAGGGTTTGGGTATGGCTACACCTTC.

This clonotype was counted ten times or more. The chain joins TRBV6-5 to TRBJ2-3; TRBD2 might be the D (5 bases). This CDR3 is built from 14 residues. Deletions cut 2 bases from V and 3 bases from J, with 9 bases between. Germline CDR1 MNHEY, CDR2 SVGAGI. The chain's CDR3 is CASSYVGETDTQYF. CDR3 bases: TGTGCCAGCAGTTACGTGGGAGAGACAGATACGCAGTATTTT.

Only a few counts were recorded for this clonotype. The chain is built from TRBV14 and TRBJ2-1, with 9 positions matching TRBD2. The CDR3 sequence is 13 residues long. Germline CDR1 SGHDN, CDR2 FVKESK. V dropped 1 base and J dropped 9; count of bases not matched to a gene: 1. CDR3 in DNA: TGTGCCAGCAGCCAAGTAGCGGGAGCTGAGCAGTTCTTC. It yields the protein CASSQVAGAEQFF.

This clonotype has a count of ten or more. This chain links TRBV24-1 with TRBJ1-1; D not certain. There are 12 residues in the CDR3. The germline gives CDR1 KGHDR, CDR2 SFDVKD. V was clipped by 4 bases and J by 3 bases, with 5 bases between them. The DNA of the CDR3 is TGTGCCACCAGTGACCCGCACACTGAAGCTTTCTTT. Its translation is CATSDPHTEAFF.

This clonotype was observed many times. The chain is built from TRBV20-1 and TRBJ2-5; the D gene is possibly TRBD1 (5 bases). V was shortened by 3 bases and J by 1 base, with 12 bases between the two germline ends. This CDR3 is 14 amino acids long. Germline V gene lookup returns CDR1 DFQATT and CDR2 SNEGSKA (reference sequence). The CDR3 coding sequence is TGCAGTGCTAGGCCAGGGAACATCCAAGAGACCCAGTACTTC. This codes for CSARPGNIQETQYF.

The table lists this clonotype with many counts. V usage is TRBV27 and J usage is TRBJ1-2; maybe TRBD1 (5 bases). V was pared by 5 bases and J by 2 bases, with 12 bases between. The V gene's germline CDR1 is MNHEY and CDR2 SMNVEV (reference sequence). The CDR3 loop spans 14 amino acids. The CDR3: CASSEGTGNYGYTF. The CDR3 coding sequence is TGTGCCAGCAGTGAAGGGACCGGAAACTATGGCTACACCTTC.

The chain recombines TRBV3-1 with TRBJ2-2; D uncertain. Trimming shortened V by 3 bases and J by 3 bases, and 14 bases separated the two germline ends. CDR1 and CDR2 (germline): LGHDT, YNNKEL (reference sequence). The CDR3 is made up of 16 amino acids. The CDR3 DNA reads as TGTGCCAGCAGCCATCTTCAGGAGACGTACACCGGGGAGCTGTTTTTT. Protein product: CASSHLQETYTGELFF. Together with reference TRBV3-1 and TRBJ2-2, the CDR3 gives the full variable domain: DTAVSQTPKYLVTQMGNDKSIKCEQNLGHDTMYWYKQDSKKFLKIMFSYNNKELIINETVPNRFSPKSPDKAHLNLHINSLELGDSAVYFCASSHLQETYTGELFFGEGSRLTVL.

To note about this clonotype: Given a much more abundant clone one base away, this may be a read error. The rearrangement links TRBV20-1 to TRBJ2-3; a possible D gene is TRBD2 (6 bases). Trimming removed 6 bases at V and 2 bases at J, with 18 bases between. The CDR3 length is 15 residues. Germline assignment: CDR1 DFQATT and CDR2 SNEGSKA (reference sequence). Here the CDR3 reads CSAKRRAGFTDTQYF. The CDR3 nucleotides read TGCAGTGCAAAAAGGCGGGCGGGATTCACAGATACGCAGTATTTT.

The rearrangement links TRBV4-1 to TRBJ1-1; possibly TRBD1 for D (5 bases). Germline CDR1 reads MGHRA; CDR2 reads YSYEKL. V lost 4 bases, J lost 5 bases, and 11 bases lay in between. The CDR3 runs 13 residues. The CDR3 sequence: CASSPYQGTEAFF. As DNA, the CDR3 is TGCGCCAGCAGCCCTTACCAGGGAACTGAAGCTTTCTTT.

This clonotype was recorded at least ten times. The chain combines TRBV12-3 or TRBV12-4 with TRBJ1-1; D gene unclear. Deletions cut 2 bases from V and 1 base from J, with 8 bases between. The CDR3 runs to 14 residues. DNA for the CDR3: TGTGCCAGCAGTTTAACGGACGGGAACACTGAAGCTTTCTTT. Protein: CASSLTDGNTEAFF.

The chain links TRBV19 to TRBJ2-2; 10 nucleotides match TRBD2. The CDR3 length is 15 residues. The ends lost 7 bases at V and 4 bases at J; junction bases unmatched: 6. The V gene's germline CDR1 is LNHDA and CDR2 SQIVND (reference sequence). The CDR3 is CASTIGTSATGELFF. CDR3 nucleotides: TGTGCCAGTACCATTGGGACTAGCGCCACCGGGGAGCTGTTTTTT.

This clonotype was counted only a few times. The gene calls are TRBV24-1 and TRBJ2-1; D is undetermined. Germline CDR1 reads KGHDR; CDR2 reads SFDVKD. V gave up 0 bases and J gave up 4 bases, with 9 bases separating them. There are 15 residues in the CDR3. CDR3 region: CATSDLLSGYNEQFF. The CDR3 region has the DNA TGTGCCACCAGTGATTTGTTGTCCGGTTACAATGAGCAGTTCTTC.

In its sample, this clonotype was seen many times. The chain joins TRBV25-1 to TRBJ2-7; possible D gene TRBD1, 6 bases. V was pared by 2 bases and J by 3 bases, with 11 bases between. The germline CDR1 and CDR2 sequences are MGHDK and SYGVNS. The CDR3 length is 14 residues. The CDR3 sequence: CASSEGGTFYEQYF. CDR3 sequence (DNA): TGTGCCAGCAGTGAAGGTGGGACATTCTACGAGCAGTACTTC.

This clonotype was seen at least ten times. V usage is TRBV11-1 and J usage is TRBJ2-4; tentative D call: TRBD2 (5 bases). V gave up 1 base and J gave up 2 bases, with 12 bases separating them. The germline CDR1 and CDR2 sequences are SGHAT and FQDESV (reference sequence). CDR3 length: 16 amino acids. CDR3 in DNA: TGTGCCAGCAGCTTAGACCCCACGGGGACCAAAAACATTCAGTACTTC. Translating it yields CASSLDPTGTKNIQYF. The complete variable domain, with remaining parts taken from reference TRBV11-1 and TRBJ2-4, reads EAEVAQSPRYKITEKSQAVAFWCDPISGHATLYWYRQILGQGPELLVQFQDESVVDDSQLPKDRFSAERLKGVDSTLKIQPAELGDSAMYLCASSLDPTGTKNIQYFGAGTRLSVL.

In this sample, this clonotype turned up many times. The V gene is TRBV6-1, the J gene TRBJ2-7; D gene uncertain. Germline CDR1 MNHNS, CDR2 SASEGT. V was pared by 5 bases and J by 0 bases, with 17 bases between. The CDR3 spans 16 residues. CDR3 sequence (DNA): TGTGCCAGCAGTCCATCACACAGTGCGAGCTCCTACGAGCAGTACTTC. It translates to CASSPSHSASSYEQYF.

This clonotype came up many times. The chain is built from TRBV2 and TRBJ1-2; TRBD1 matches 8 bases. Germline V CDR1 and CDR2: SNHLY, FYNNEI. CDR3 length equals 17 residues. With 2 bases clipped from V and 0 bases from J, the junction kept 8 bases outside the gene matches. CDR3 DNA sequence: TGTGCCAGCAGTGAACAGGGGGCTATTACCACTAACTATGGCTACACCTTC. Translation gives CASSEQGAITTNYGYTF.